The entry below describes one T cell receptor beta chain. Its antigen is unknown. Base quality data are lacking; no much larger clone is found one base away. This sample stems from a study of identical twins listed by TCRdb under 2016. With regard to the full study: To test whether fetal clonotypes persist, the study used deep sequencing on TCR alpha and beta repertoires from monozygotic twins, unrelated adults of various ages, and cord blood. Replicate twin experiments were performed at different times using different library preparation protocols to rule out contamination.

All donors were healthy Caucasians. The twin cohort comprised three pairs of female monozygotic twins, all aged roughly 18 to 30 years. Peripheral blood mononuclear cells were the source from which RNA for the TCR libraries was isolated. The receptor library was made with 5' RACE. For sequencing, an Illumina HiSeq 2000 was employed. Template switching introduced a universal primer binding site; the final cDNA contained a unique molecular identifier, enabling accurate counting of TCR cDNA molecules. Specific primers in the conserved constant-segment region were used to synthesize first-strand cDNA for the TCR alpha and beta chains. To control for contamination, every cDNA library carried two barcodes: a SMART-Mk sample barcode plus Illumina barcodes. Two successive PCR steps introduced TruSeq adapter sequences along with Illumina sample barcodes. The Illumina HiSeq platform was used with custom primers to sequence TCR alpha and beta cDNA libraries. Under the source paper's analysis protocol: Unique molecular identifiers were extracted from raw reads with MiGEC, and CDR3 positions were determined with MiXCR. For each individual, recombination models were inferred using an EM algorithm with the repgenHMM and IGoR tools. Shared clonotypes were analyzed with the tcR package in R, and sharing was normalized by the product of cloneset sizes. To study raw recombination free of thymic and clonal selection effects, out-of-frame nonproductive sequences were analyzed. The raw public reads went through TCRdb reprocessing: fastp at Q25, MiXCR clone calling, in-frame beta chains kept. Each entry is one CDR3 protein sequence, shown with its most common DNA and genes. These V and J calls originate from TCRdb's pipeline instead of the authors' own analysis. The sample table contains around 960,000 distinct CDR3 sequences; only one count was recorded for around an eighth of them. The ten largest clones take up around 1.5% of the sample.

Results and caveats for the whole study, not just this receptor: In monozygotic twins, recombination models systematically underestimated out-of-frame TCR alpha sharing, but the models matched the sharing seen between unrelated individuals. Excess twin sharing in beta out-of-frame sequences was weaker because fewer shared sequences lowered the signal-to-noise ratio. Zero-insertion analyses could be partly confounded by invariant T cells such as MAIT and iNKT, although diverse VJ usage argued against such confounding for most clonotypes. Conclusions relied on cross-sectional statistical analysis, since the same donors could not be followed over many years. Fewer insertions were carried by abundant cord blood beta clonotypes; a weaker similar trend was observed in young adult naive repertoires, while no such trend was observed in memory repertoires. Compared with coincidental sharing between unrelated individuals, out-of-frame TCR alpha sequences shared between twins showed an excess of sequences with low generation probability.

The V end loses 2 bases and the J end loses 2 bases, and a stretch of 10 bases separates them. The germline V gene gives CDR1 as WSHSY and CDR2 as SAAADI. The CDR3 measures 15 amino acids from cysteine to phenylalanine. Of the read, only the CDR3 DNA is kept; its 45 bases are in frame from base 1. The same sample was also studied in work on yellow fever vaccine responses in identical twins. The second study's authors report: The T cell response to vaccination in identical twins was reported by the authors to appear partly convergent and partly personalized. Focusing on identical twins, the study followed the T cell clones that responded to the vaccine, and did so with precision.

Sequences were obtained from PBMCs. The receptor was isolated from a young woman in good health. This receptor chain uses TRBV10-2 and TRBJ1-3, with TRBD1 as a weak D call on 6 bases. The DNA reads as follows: TGCGCCAGCAGTGAGACAGGGAGTACTGGAAACACCATATATTTT. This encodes CASSETGSTGNTIYF.